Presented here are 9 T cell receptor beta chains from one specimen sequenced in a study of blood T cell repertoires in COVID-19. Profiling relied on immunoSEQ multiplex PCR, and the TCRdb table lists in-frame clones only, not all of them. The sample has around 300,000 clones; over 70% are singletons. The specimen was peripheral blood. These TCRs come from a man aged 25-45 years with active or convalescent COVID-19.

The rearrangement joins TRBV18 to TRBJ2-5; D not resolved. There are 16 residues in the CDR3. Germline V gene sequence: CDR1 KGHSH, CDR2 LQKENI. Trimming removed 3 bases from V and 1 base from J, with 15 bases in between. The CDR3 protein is CASSPIRVARQETQYF. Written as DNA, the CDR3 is TGTGCCAGCTCACCTATCCGAGTAGCTCGCCAAGAGACCCAGTACTTC.

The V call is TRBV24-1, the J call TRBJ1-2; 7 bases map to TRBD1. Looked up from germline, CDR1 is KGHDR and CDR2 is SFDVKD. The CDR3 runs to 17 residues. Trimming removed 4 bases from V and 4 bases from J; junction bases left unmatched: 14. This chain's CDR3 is CATSDAPGTATLYGYTF. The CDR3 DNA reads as TGTGCCACCAGTGACGCTCCTGGGACAGCCACACTCTATGGCTACACCTTC.

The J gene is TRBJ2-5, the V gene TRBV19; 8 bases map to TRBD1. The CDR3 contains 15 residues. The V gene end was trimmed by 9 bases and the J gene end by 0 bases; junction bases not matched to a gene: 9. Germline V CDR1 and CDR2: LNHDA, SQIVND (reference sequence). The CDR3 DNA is TGTGCCAGCCGAGGACAGGGACCCTACCAAGAGACCCAGTACTTC. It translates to CASRGQGPYQETQYF.

CDR3 loop: CASSPRTSGNRGTGELFF. As DNA, the CDR3 is TGCGCCAGCAGCCCGAGGACTAGCGGGAACAGGGGGACCGGGGAGCTGTTTTTT. The rearrangement links TRBV5-1 to TRBJ2-2; 12 bases map to TRBD2. This CDR3 region has 18 residues. Germline V gives CDR1 SGHRS, CDR2 YFSETQ. After removal of 4 bases from V and 5 bases from J, the junction contained 12 bases not matched to a gene.

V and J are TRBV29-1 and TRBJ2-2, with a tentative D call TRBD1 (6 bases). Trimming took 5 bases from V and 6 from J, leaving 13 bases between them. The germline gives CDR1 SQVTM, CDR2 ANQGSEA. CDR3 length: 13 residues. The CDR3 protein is CSVPRAGAGELFF. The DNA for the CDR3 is TGCAGCGTTCCCCGGGCAGGGGCCGGGGAGCTGTTTTTT.

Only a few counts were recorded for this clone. The CDR3, as DNA: TGTGCCAGCAGTTCCCTAGGGGAGCTGTTTTTT. Its translation is CASSSLGELFF. The rearrangement joins TRBV6-5 to TRBJ2-2; D is unresolved. The CDR3 loop spans 11 amino acids. The V gene's germline CDR1 is MNHEY and CDR2 SVGAGI. V was clipped by 4 bases and J by 8 bases, with 5 bases between them.

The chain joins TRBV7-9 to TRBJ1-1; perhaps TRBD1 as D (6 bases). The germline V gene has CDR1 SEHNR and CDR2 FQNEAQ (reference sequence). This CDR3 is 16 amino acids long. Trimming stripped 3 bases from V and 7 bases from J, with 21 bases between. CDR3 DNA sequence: TGTGCCAGCAGCTTTTGGCCCGGGGGGGGCGGCAATGAAGCTTTCTTT. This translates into CASSFWPGGGGNEAFF.

CDR3 sequence (DNA): TGTGCCAGCTCGGCGGCTAACTATGGCTACACCTTC. Protein: CASSAANYGYTF. This chain connects TRBV25-1 to TRBJ1-2; D is ambiguous. V was shortened by 8 bases and J by 0 bases, with 7 bases between the two germline ends. Germline V gene data show CDR1 as MGHDK and CDR2 as SYGVNS. The CDR3 is 12 residues long.

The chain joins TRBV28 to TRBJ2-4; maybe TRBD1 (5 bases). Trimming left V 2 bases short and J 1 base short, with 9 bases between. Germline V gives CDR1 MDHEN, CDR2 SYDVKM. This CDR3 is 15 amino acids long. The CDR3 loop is CASSLQGLAKNIQYF. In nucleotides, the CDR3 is TGTGCCAGCAGTTTACAGGGCCTTGCCAAAAACATTCAGTACTTC.